This TCR beta chain was captured in a study of vaccination effects on CD4 cells after COVID-19. CDR1 and CDR2 from the germline V gene are PRHDT and FYEKMQ (reference sequence). Trimming took 0 bases from V and 2 from J, leaving 9 bases between them. The CDR3 is 15 amino acids. Prior to sequencing, the ViraFEST assay stimulated PBMC with viral peptide pools, which expanded the antigen-specific CD4+ T cells. Culturing for ten to eleven days preceded CD4+ T cell isolation. The cohort was immunized with two doses of either the BNT162b2 or mRNA-1273 vaccine. The method was immunoSEQ multiplex PCR; TCRdb's version includes in-frame clones alone and lacks a portion of them. The data hold around 69,000 clones, with roughly 74% observed a single time. Turning to this clone: What it binds is not known.

The TCR originated in a human donor who received a COVID-19 vaccine. The specimen comprised CD4+ T cells from PBMCs cultured with HCoV-229E spike peptides, sampled after COVID-19 vaccination. The V call is TRBV13, the J call TRBJ2-3, with D perhaps TRBD1 or TRBD2 (5 bases each). CDR3 DNA sequence: TGTGCCAGCAGCTTAGGTGGGGGTGACACAGATACGCAGTATTTT. It encodes CASSLGGGDTDTQYF.